This T cell receptor beta chain was captured by sequencing in a study of CD8 T cells in ankylosing spondylitis. Study-level points and caveats: Disease-linked clones reportedly concentrated significantly in matched ankylosing spondylitis synovial fluid.

Preparation of TCR beta libraries was done by quantitative 5'-RACE with molecular barcodes. MiXCR, applied by TCRdb to the 5' RACE reads, yields one record per CDR3 protein. The sample consists of 55,000 or so distinct CDR3 sequences, approximately 7% of them appearing once. CDR3 length: 15 residues. V lost 5 bases and J lost 2, with 15 bases in between. Germline V gives CDR1 ENHRY, CDR2 SYGVKD. Ten or more counts support this clonotype. The antigen remains undetermined. This chain links TRBV10-3 with TRBJ2-5; no clear D. The sample taken for sequencing was blood, either unsorted or a sorted T cell fraction (not recorded which). This TCR came from a female donor with ankylosing spondylitis or in good health (not recorded which). CDR3 nucleotide sequence: TGTGCCATCAGTAATGACATTGCGGCTCAAGAGACCCAGTACTTC. Translated, it gives CAISNDIAAQETQYF.